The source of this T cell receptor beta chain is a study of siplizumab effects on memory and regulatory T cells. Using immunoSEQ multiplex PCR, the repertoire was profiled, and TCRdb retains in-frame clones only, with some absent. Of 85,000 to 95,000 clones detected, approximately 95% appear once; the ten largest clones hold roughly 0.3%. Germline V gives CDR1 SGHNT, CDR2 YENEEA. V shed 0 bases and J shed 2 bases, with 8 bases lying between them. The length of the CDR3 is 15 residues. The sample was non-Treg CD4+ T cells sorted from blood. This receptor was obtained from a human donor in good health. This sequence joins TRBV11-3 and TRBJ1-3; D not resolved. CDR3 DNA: TGTGCCAGCAGCTTAGAGGCCCTTCCTGGAAACACCATATATTTT. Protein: CASSLEALPGNTIYF.